This TCR beta chain was captured by sequencing in a study of cytomegalovirus exposure and HLA in healthy donors (dated by TCRdb to about 2017). In terms of the full investigation: An earlier analysis of some 500 of the donors reported 250 to 300 Gb of sequence data and 117 million unique TCR beta sequences from about 180 million T cells. Besides the first cohort of around 670 subjects, a separate validation cohort made up of 120 different subjects was used. Of the roughly 410 genotyped donors, 65% to 90% were placed in the genetic ancestry cluster associated with self-reported Caucasian donors. The number of donors typed differed by locus, with roughly 620-630 for A, B, C, DRB1 and DQB1, around 520 for DQA1, 600 to 610 for DPA1, and around 430 for DPB1. Both class I and class II loci were covered by HLA typing, at four-digit resolution. Because of strong linkage in the cohort, four to six DR-DQ haplotypes were treated as single units for association and clustering. The study aimed to test whether signatures of past pathogen exposure could be identified by cataloging public T cell receptors. The later analysis used no new phenotypic data to find candidate immune exposures, relying instead on TCR beta sequences and their occurrence across donors. Using immunosequencing, the study profiled T cell repertoires from fewer than 850 subjects and related those repertoires to cytomegalovirus serostatus. Donor age, sex, ethnicity and CMV serostatus were collected together with the repertoire data. The study combined high-throughput TCR immunosequencing, statistical association of individual TCRs with disease status, and machine learning to predict cytomegalovirus infection status. All discovery cohort repertoires had been generated using a single sequencing platform. On average, around 230,000 unique TCR beta nucleotide sequences were sequenced per donor among 350 to 400 genotyped donors of the cohort, with 15% to 20% of those sequences being non-productive. A later analysis re-examined previously published TCR beta repertoires from more than 600 donors and added high-resolution HLA genotyping to investigate patterns of TCR occurrence. Genome-wide SNP genotypes for about 65% of the roughly 670 donors were used in a later genetic analysis, which treated that subset as a discovery cohort. An early release that covered around 590 HLA-typed donors contained around 330 gigabases of sequencing data and approximately 85 million unique TCR sequences. An earlier analysis of fewer than 700 of the donors applied high-throughput TCR beta sequencing to assess whether each TCR beta V gene segment acted as functional or pseudogenic.

The library was generated by the immunoSEQ multiplex PCR assay. For the multiplex PCR, a mixture combining 60 forward primers for TCR Vbeta segments and 13 reverse primers for TCR Jbeta segments was used. The CDR3 region of rearranged TCR beta genes was amplified from genomic DNA with a multiplex PCR assay. Amplified TCR beta libraries were sequenced as 87-base-pair reads on the Illumina HiSeq System. In the paper's pipeline: In a later analysis, roughly 80 million unique TCR beta chains were counted across the roughly 610 repertoires, and about 9.9 million of these chains were shared by at least two donors. To remove PCR and sequencing errors, raw reads were error-corrected and collapsed into unique sequences using a nearest-neighbor algorithm that merged closely related sequences. Alignment of CDR3 sequences to IMGT reference sequences was used to assign V, D and J gene segments. For a sequence to be retained, a match of at least six nucleotides to both a V gene segment and a J gene segment was required. A rearrangement counted as productive if the CDR3 had no stop codons and remained in frame with V and J, and every other rearrangement counted as non-productive. CDR3 was defined by IMGT convention, running from the second conserved V-encoded cysteine to the conserved J-encoded phenylalanine. In an earlier analysis of more than 550 of the donors, sequences lacking an unambiguous match to a single V gene segment were excluded. In an earlier analysis of several hundred of the donors, a V segment was called functional when productive rearrangements were above 56.7%, and segregating when the standard deviation between donors exceeded 5%. A statistical classification framework was developed to diagnose cytomegalovirus status using the catalog of TCR beta chain sequences. A later analysis assigned V and J genes by comparing TCR nucleotide sequences with IMGT/GENE-DB human TR gene sequences. A later analysis assigned CDR3 sequences and most-parsimonious VDJ recombination scenarios with the TCRdist pipeline. In a later analysis, each TCR beta chain was defined by its CDR3 amino acid sequence together with its V-gene family, and reads without a unique V-gene family were excluded. In a later analysis, 500 to 700 highly shared, low-generation-probability nucleotide sequences were removed to address suspected cross-contamination and a sequencing artifact. In a later analysis, a clonal expansion index for each public chain was calculated from normalized within-repertoire ranks of inferred template counts. In a later analysis, generation probabilities were computed using a VDJ recombination model fitted to out-of-frame rearrangements, and the results were checked against IGoR. A later analysis scored TCR-TCR, TCR-HLA and TCR-CMV co-occurrence with hypergeometric tests, applying a repertoire-size bias correction to TCR pairs. To estimate false discovery rates, a later analysis permuted the HLA or CMV assignments 20 times. A later analysis grouped co-occurring TCRs with DBSCAN, adding TCRdist sequence similarity when clustering within HLA-allele-positive subsets. Repertoires with fewer than 30,000 or more than 120,000 public chains, plus five repertoires with anomalous nucleotide sharing, were excluded from co-occurrence clustering. Drawn from immuneACCESS, this table holds only the in-frame rearrangements with V and J called that TCRdb kept. Clones are partly lost; checked studies trace under half to an unresolved V gene and leave the rest unexplained. Clone size and V and J calls were adopted from that table, with D and trimming inferred from the DNA. The sample table includes roughly 73,000 clones. The ten largest clones take up around 7.2% of the sample.

Beyond this particular receptor, the publication reports: A further reported finding was that TCR beta sequences accurately predicted the HLA-A and HLA-B alleles for most subjects in the first cohort. A cluster of highly shared sequence variants was judged likely to be a technical artifact of the sequencing pipeline. Across donors, most TCR sequences were observed very rarely, whereas some public TCRs were present in many individuals. A total of 150 to 200 TCR beta chains were listed by the study as associated with cytomegalovirus. Because HLA typing was missing for some donors at each locus, association tests included only the typed subset. A later analysis found that most CMV-associated TCR beta chains appeared HLA-restricted, with HLA associations seemingly driven largely by CMV exposure. Roughly uniform sequencing depth across donors was assumed in presence/absence analyses, although this assumption may not hold. Over 15 rarely observed V segments, including chromosome 9 orphons, were excluded from the earlier analysis of several hundred of the donors because counts were too low. In an earlier analysis of more than 500 of the donors, most TCR beta V segments appeared in productive rearrangements about 87% or about 30% of the time, broadly matching IMGT annotations. A later genetic analysis reported fewer N-insertions in productive TCRs among donors in an Asian-associated ancestry cluster than the approximately 700-donor mean. Specific HLA alleles were associated with around 18,000 TCR beta sequences at a false discovery rate of 0.05 in a later analysis. V-gene and J-gene trimming of TCR beta chains was associated with a missense DCLRE1C variant in a later genetic analysis, and the association was replicated in an independent cohort. Some IMGT-functional V segments, including TRBV6-2 and TRBV6-3, could not be distinguished by the 87-base-pair reads and were therefore excluded. In vitro tests confirmed that a few of the cytomegalovirus-associated TCR beta chains recognize cytomegalovirus antigens. Cytomegalovirus status was reported to be diagnosed by the classifier with high specificity and sensitivity in both the original and validation cohorts. Strong co-occurrence of HLA alleles, especially DR and DQ, made assigning TCR associations to individual alleles difficult. According to the authors, the approach could potentially be generalized to other disease states and immunological phenotypes. In a later analysis, TCR association rates were found to vary across HLA loci, with the most associated TCRs seen for DRB1 alleles and the fewest for HLA-C alleles. A later analysis reported that several top co-occurrence clusters appeared linked to parvovirus B19, influenza, CMV and Epstein-Barr virus. This cohort had only TCR beta chains sequenced, and the lack of alpha or paired-chain data limited which features could be detected. CMV serostatus was the only immune exposure information available for the cohort. A later analysis found that HLA-associated TCR beta chains were more clonally expanded and had lower generation probabilities than equally common non-associated chains. Linkage disequilibrium might explain the correlated functional status among segregating V segments, but an unknown experimental factor could not be ruled out.

Including cysteine and phenylalanine, the CDR3 has 14 amino acids. Of all the DNA, just the CDR3 is kept, 42 bases in frame from base 1. V is shortened by 1 base, J by 7 bases, and the region joining them spans 14 bases. As encoded in the germline V gene, CDR1 is SGDLS while CDR2 is YYNGEE. As for this clone: Its antigen is unknown.

The cohort consisted of 666 healthy bone marrow donors. At the time of sampling, all cohort members were nominally healthy, though unrecorded immune exposures were likely present. The donor was CMV seropositive and belonged to the group of 250 to 300 seropositive cohort members. A peripheral blood sample was provided by each donor, and peripheral blood mononuclear cells were used for TCR beta sequencing. Genomic DNA was extracted from the blood cell samples with the Qiagen DNeasy Blood Extraction Kit. The receptor comes from a female donor in good health and CMV-seropositive. The chain is encoded by TRBV9 joined to TRBJ1-2, with an unclear D gene assignment. Sequencing was carried out using PBMCs. The nucleotide sequence is TGTGCCAGCAGCGTATCGGACTTCCGAGGTGGCTACACCTTC. This is translated as CASSVSDFRGGYTF.